A selection of T cell receptor beta chains follows, all from one sample in a study of T cells in localized non-small cell lung cancer. The protocol was immunoSEQ multiplex PCR, while the TCRdb copy is restricted to in-frame clones and leaves out a portion. Of some 130,000 clones detected, 89% appear once; the ten largest clones hold around 1.7%. The sequencing here drew on peripheral blood, taken before any cancer treatment. These TCRs come from a female donor of 60 years or more with stage I lung adenocarcinoma. CDR3s include the opening cysteine and the closing phenylalanine or tryptophan. A D gene is named only where the DNA matches it firmly. Some rows mark clone size as missing; the rest say once, few, many or name a class of expanded clone.

>TRBV5-4|.|.|TRBJ2-1
CASSLIGLEGFF
TGTGCCAGCAGCTTGATAGGGCTAGAGGGGTTCTTC
>TRBV5-1|.|.|TRBJ1-1
CASSLDRALPFF
TGCGCCAGCAGCTTGGATAGGGCATTGCCATTCTTT
>TRBV9|.|.|TRBJ2-2
CASSKTPSELFF
TGTGCCAGCAGCAAAACACCGTCGGAGCTGTTTTTT
>TRBV10-3|TRBD2|once|TRBJ2-1
CAITAGAANEQFF
TGTGCCATCACGGCGGGAGCGGCCAATGAGCAGTTCTTC
>TRBV11-2|TRBD1|.|TRBJ1-4
CASSLGTGGATSEKLFF
TGTGCCAGCAGCTTAGGGACAGGGGGCGCGACCTCGGAAAAACTGTTTTTT
>TRBV5-1|.|once|TRBJ2-3
CASSLTSRPPTDTQYF
TGCGCCAGCAGCTTGACTAGCAGGCCCCCCACAGATACGCAGTATTTT
>TRBV28|.|.|TRBJ1-3
CASSFVRPGGSGNTIYF
TGTGCCAGCAGTTTTGTGCGTCCGGGAGGCTCTGGAAACACCATATATTTT
>TRBV2|.|.|TRBJ2-2
CAGGFANTGELFF
TGTGCCGGTGGATTTGCGAACACCGGGGAGCTGTTTTTT
>TRBV9|TRBD2|.|TRBJ2-2
CASSVLAGGGELFF
TGTGCCAGCAGCGTACTAGCGGGAGGCGGGGAGCTGTTTTTT
>TRBV2|TRBD1|.|TRBJ2-1
CASSEERGRDEQFF
TGTGCCAGCAGTGAAGAAAGGGGGCGCGATGAGCAGTTCTTC
>TRBV19|TRBD1|once|TRBJ2-1
CATIQGGQGYNEQFF
TGTGCTACCATCCAAGGGGGACAGGGATACAATGAGCAGTTCTTC
>TRBV23-1|TRBD1|.|TRBJ1-1
CASSQSERADRGITEAFF
TGCGCCAGCAGTCAATCGGAGAGGGCGGACAGGGGAATCACTGAAGCTTTCTTT
>TRBV6-5|.|.|TRBJ2-7
CASSYLHEQYF
TGTGCCAGCAGTTACCTCCACGAGCAGTACTTC
>TRBV29-1|.|.|TRBJ1-5
CSVEDPGWGEPQHF
TGCAGCGTTGAAGATCCGGGGTGGGGTGAACCCCAGCATTTT
>TRBV10-2|.|.|TRBJ2-7
CASTVRPFYEQYF
TGCGCCAGCACAGTTCGGCCTTTTTACGAGCAGTACTTC
>TRBV27|.|.|TRBJ2-4
CASSFRGLAKNIQYF
TGTGCCAGCAGTTTCCGGGGTCTAGCCAAAAACATTCAGTACTTC
>TRBV6-6|.|.|TRBJ2-5
CASSSLYQETQYF
TGTGCCAGCAGTTCACTGTACCAAGAGACCCAGTACTTC
>TRBV2|.|once|TRBJ1-1
CASRESVGMNTEAFF
TGTGCCAGCCGGGAGTCAGTCGGGATGAACACTGAAGCTTTCTTT
>TRBV19|.|.|TRBJ2-7
CASKSEGTYEQYF
TGTGCCTCAAAATCGGAAGGAACCTACGAGCAGTACTTC
>TRBV5-1|TRBD1|.|TRBJ1-2
CASSHNRDSYGYTF
TGCGCCAGCAGCCACAACCGGGACAGCTATGGCTACACCTTC
>TRBV5-4|.|.|TRBJ1-2
CASSLEYYGYTF
TGTGCCAGCAGCTTGGAGTACTATGGCTACACCTTC
>TRBV30|.|.|TRBJ2-4
CAWSESRLVPYF
TGTGCCTGGAGTGAATCTAGGCTAGTCCCATACTTC
>TRBV7-8|TRBD2|.|TRBJ2-2
CASSRSIASGRKNTGELFF
TGTGCCAGCAGCCGGTCCATAGCTAGCGGGAGAAAGAACACCGGGGAGCTGTTTTTT
>TRBV27|.|.|TRBJ1-5
CASSFRGRTNNQPQHF
TGTGCCAGCAGTTTCAGGGGACGGACTAACAATCAGCCCCAGCATTTT
>TRBV18|TRBD1|.|TRBJ2-7
CASSSYRDSSYEQYF
TGTGCCAGCTCATCTTACCGGGACAGCTCCTACGAGCAGTACTTC
>TRBV28|.|once|TRBJ2-4
CASSFGLVRIQYF
TGTGCCAGCAGTTTTGGCCTAGTTCGCATTCAGTACTTC
>TRBV11-1|TRBD1|.|TRBJ2-5
CASTLTGGEETQYF
TGTGCCAGCACCTTGACAGGGGGCGAAGAGACCCAGTACTTC
>TRBV19|TRBD1|.|TRBJ1-4
CATSRGTGSEKLFF
TGTGCCACCAGTCGGGGGACAGGGAGTGAAAAACTGTTTTTT
>TRBV27|.|.|TRBJ1-1
CASSFAGTEAFF
TGTGCCAGCAGTTTCGCCGGGACTGAAGCTTTCTTT
>TRBV30|TRBD1|.|TRBJ2-1
CAWSQQGDEQFF
TGTGCCTGGAGCCAACAGGGGGATGAGCAGTTCTTC
>TRBV5-4|.|.|TRBJ2-6
CASSLDGPPGANVLTF
TGTGCCAGCAGCTTGGATGGACCGCCCGGGGCCAACGTCCTGACTTTC
>TRBV7-8|TRBD2|.|TRBJ2-3
CASSSSPGTSIRTDTQYF
TGTGCCAGCAGCTCCTCCCCGGGGACTAGCATCCGCACAGATACGCAGTATTTT
>TRBV7-8|.|.|TRBJ2-1
CASSLVSGVYNEQFF
TGTGCCAGCAGCTTAGTGTCAGGCGTCTACAATGAGCAGTTCTTC
>TRBV11-2|.|.|TRBJ2-1
CASSPRLNNEQFF
TGTGCCAGCAGCCCTAGACTAAACAATGAGCAGTTCTTC
>TRBV4-1|.|.|TRBJ1-1
CASSQDFFQGGTEAFF
TGCGCCAGCAGCCAAGATTTCTTCCAGGGTGGGACTGAAGCTTTCTTT
>TRBV6-5|.|.|TRBJ2-1
CASRGTAGEQFF
TGTGCCAGCAGGGGTACCGCGGGTGAGCAGTTCTTC
>TRBV6-1|TRBD1|.|TRBJ2-7
CASRLGTGRTYEQYF
TGTGCCAGCAGACTGGGGACAGGCCGAACCTACGAGCAGTACTTC
>TRBV2|.|medium-sized|TRBJ1-2
CARTSDSNYGYTF
TGTGCCAGGACCAGCGACTCTAACTATGGCTACACCTTC
>TRBV28|TRBD2|.|TRBJ2-7
CASGGLAGFYEQYF
TGTGCCAGCGGGGGACTAGCGGGATTCTACGAGCAGTACTTC
>TRBV5-1|.|.|TRBJ2-6
CASSLVLGRTGETGANVLTF
TGCGCCAGCAGCTTGGTGCTGGGGAGGACAGGAGAGACTGGGGCCAACGTCCTGACTTTC
>TRBV5-5|.|.|TRBJ2-7
CASSYNPGTPGPYEQYF
TGTGCCAGCAGCTACAACCCCGGGACCCCAGGCCCCTACGAGCAGTACTTC
>TRBV19|.|.|TRBJ2-2
CASSITGATGELFF
TGTGCCAGTAGTATAACCGGGGCCACCGGGGAGCTGTTTTTT
>TRBV6-1|TRBD2|.|TRBJ2-4
CASSEPRTSGSWNIQYF
TGTGCCAGCAGTGAACCTAGGACTAGCGGGAGCTGGAACATTCAGTACTTC
>TRBV2|TRBD2|.|TRBJ2-5
CASSASGRETQYF
TGTGCCAGCAGTGCTAGCGGGAGAGAGACCCAGTACTTC
>TRBV11-2|.|.|TRBJ2-4
CASSTPSTGKNIQYF
TGTGCCAGCAGCACCCCCTCGACGGGGAAAAACATTCAGTACTTC
>TRBV5-1|.|once|TRBJ2-7
CASRQDFYEQYF
TGCGCCAGCAGACAGGACTTCTACGAGCAGTACTTC
>TRBV12-5|.|.|TRBJ2-7
CASVKDEQYF
TGTGCTAGTGTAAAGGACGAGCAGTACTTC
>TRBV9|TRBD2|.|TRBJ2-5
CASSVGVGGTKVETQYF
TGTGCCAGCAGCGTAGGGGTGGGTGGGACTAAGGTAGAGACCCAGTACTTC
>TRBV28|.|.|TRBJ1-1
CASSAPGQNTEAFF
TGTGCCAGCAGTGCTCCCGGACAGAACACTGAAGCTTTCTTT
>TRBV5-6|.|once|TRBJ2-3
CASSLTADTQYF
TGTGCCAGCAGCTTAACCGCAGATACGCAGTATTTT
>TRBV2|.|few|TRBJ2-7
CASSEFVGQNHEQYF
TGTGCCAGCAGTGAATTCGTTGGTCAGAACCACGAGCAGTACTTC
>TRBV28|.|.|TRBJ1-2
CASSGTGIYGYTF
TGTGCCAGCAGTGGCACCGGGATCTATGGCTACACCTTC